The rows below give T cell receptor beta chains drawn from one sample of a study of cytomegalovirus exposure and HLA in healthy donors. TCRdb keeps only in-frame clones here, not all; method: immunoSEQ multiplex PCR. Of about 190,000 clones listed, around 80% are singletons. Sequencing input: PBMCs. The source is a man in his forties in good health and CMV-seropositive. Each CDR3 is given with its conserved first and last residue. The D gene is left open where the match is weak. For some rows the clone size is stated as once, few or many, or as a class when expanded; others skip it.

V gene: TRBV29-1; D gene: TRBD1; J gene: TRBJ2-5; clone size: NA; CDR3 DNA: TGCAGCGTTTTACCAACCGGGACAGCCCTACAAGAGACCCAGTACTTC; CDR3 protein: CSVLPTGTALQETQYF
V gene: TRBV27; D gene: NA; J gene: TRBJ1-2; clone size: NA; CDR3 DNA: TGTGCCAGCAGTCCGGGTCTCAGTGGCTACACCTTC; CDR3 protein: CASSPGLSGYTF
V gene: TRBV30; D gene: TRBD1; J gene: TRBJ1-2; clone size: once; CDR3 DNA: TGTGCCTCCAGGGGGATCTATGGCTACACCTTC; CDR3 protein: CASRGIYGYTF
V gene: TRBV27; D gene: TRBD1; J gene: TRBJ2-3; clone size: NA; CDR3 DNA: TGTGCCAGCCGGGGACAGCCAACAGATACGCAGTATTTT; CDR3 protein: CASRGQPTDTQYF
V gene: TRBV25-1; D gene: TRBD1; J gene: TRBJ2-7; clone size: NA; CDR3 DNA: TGTGCCAGCCCCCGGGACAGGGGGATGGAGGACTCCTACGAGCAGTACTTC; CDR3 protein: CASPRDRGMEDSYEQYF
V gene: TRBV28; D gene: NA; J gene: TRBJ1-5; clone size: NA; CDR3 DNA: TGTGCCAGCAGCCTTCGCGGCCTCAATCAGCCCCAGCATTTT; CDR3 protein: CASSLRGLNQPQHF
V gene: TRBV7-2; D gene: TRBD1; J gene: TRBJ2-2; clone size: NA; CDR3 DNA: TGTGCCAGCAGCCGAGGGACAGGGGGCAGCGGGGAGCTGTTTTTT; CDR3 protein: CASSRGTGGSGELFF
V gene: TRBV13; D gene: NA; J gene: TRBJ2-7; clone size: NA; CDR3 DNA: TGTGCCAGCAGCTTAGTCTTAGGGGGAACCTACGAGCAGTACTTC; CDR3 protein: CASSLVLGGTYEQYF
V gene: TRBV28; D gene: NA; J gene: TRBJ1-4; clone size: once; CDR3 DNA: TGTGCCAGCAGTTTCGGGGGGGCCCGCCCGGGGGAAATACTGTTTTTT; CDR3 protein: CASSFGGARPGEILFF
V gene: TRBV6-6; D gene: NA; J gene: TRBJ1-1; clone size: NA; CDR3 DNA: TGTGCCAGCACCGATAGGGGCACTGAAGCTTTCTTT; CDR3 protein: CASTDRGTEAFF
V gene: TRBV30; D gene: NA; J gene: TRBJ1-1; clone size: NA; CDR3 DNA: TGTGCCTGGAGTGGAGCTATTGAAGCTTTCTTT; CDR3 protein: CAWSGAIEAFF
V gene: TRBV19; D gene: NA; J gene: TRBJ2-1; clone size: NA; CDR3 DNA: TGTGCCACTGCCCCTAGCTACAATGAGCAGTTCTTC; CDR3 protein: CATAPSYNEQFF
V gene: TRBV2; D gene: NA; J gene: TRBJ2-1; clone size: NA; CDR3 DNA: TGTGCCAGCAGTGCGGGGAGTTACAATGAGCAGTTCTTC; CDR3 protein: CASSAGSYNEQFF
V gene: TRBV10-2; D gene: NA; J gene: TRBJ1-5; clone size: NA; CDR3 DNA: TGCGCCAGCAGTGAAGCAGGAGGCAGCAATCAGCCCCAGCATTTT; CDR3 protein: CASSEAGGSNQPQHF
V gene: TRBV5-6; D gene: TRBD1; J gene: TRBJ1-2; clone size: once; CDR3 DNA: TGTGCCAGCAGCTTGAGACAGGGGAAAGCTAACTATGGCTACACCTTC; CDR3 protein: CASSLRQGKANYGYTF